This is a list of T cell receptor beta chains from one sample in a study of T-cell reconstitution after alpha-beta-depleted transplantation in children. MiXCR was run by TCRdb on the PCR reads, yielding one entry per CDR3 protein. Among hundreds of thousands of distinct CDR3 sequences listed, 9.9% were seen once. The sequenced sample was PBMCs from the stem cell graft donor, obtained from the stem cell graft. These receptors originate from a human donor who donated a stem cell graft to a child with SCID. CDR3s include the opening cysteine and the closing phenylalanine or tryptophan. A D gene is named only where the DNA matches it firmly. The size of a clone is reported for some rows only, either as once, few or many, or as a class for expanded clones.

d_call	j_call	v_call	clone_size	cdr3_aa	cdr3_nt
TRBD2	TRBJ2-1	TRBV20-1	-	CSATSGGAVNEQFF	TGCAGTGCTACTAGCGGGGGGGCGGTGAATGAGCAGTTCTTC
TRBD2	TRBJ2-7	TRBV29-1	-	CSVDPSGGADEQYF	TGCAGCGTCGACCCTAGCGGGGGGGCCGACGAGCAGTACTTC
TRBD1	TRBJ1-1	TRBV2	-	CASSGLWVGGYSAFF	TGTGCCAGCAGTGGTCTTTGGGTAGGGGGCTATTCGGCTTTCTTT
-	TRBJ2-7	TRBV10-3	few	CAIRRTGGYEQYF	TGTGCCATCAGGAGGACGGGCGGGTACGAGCAGTACTTC
-	TRBJ2-7	TRBV20-1	few	CSARPPRDFSYEQYF	TGCAGTGCTAGACCGCCGCGGGACTTCTCCTACGAGCAGTACTTC
-	TRBJ2-2	TRBV11-1	few	CASSLDLTGELFF	TGTGCCAGCAGCTTGGACCTGACCGGGGAGCTGTTTTTT
-	TRBJ2-2	TRBV5-1	few	CASSLWLENAGELFF	TGCGCCAGCAGCTTGTGGCTGGAGAACGCCGGGGAGCTGTTTTTT
-	TRBJ2-3	TRBV3-1	few	CASSKQVPWTDTQYF	TGTGCCTCCTCCAAGCAGGTGCCTTGGACAGATACGCAGTATTTT
-	TRBJ1-5	TRBV12-3/TRBV12-4	few	CASTTFGGDQPQHF	TGTGCCAGCACCACGTTCGGGGGGGATCAGCCCCAGCATTTT
-	TRBJ2-7	TRBV6-1	many	CASSDRGTDSYEQYF	TGTGCCAGCAGTGACCGGGGGACTGATTCCTACGAGCAGTACTTC
-	TRBJ2-3	TRBV6-5	-	CASSYAGDGTDTQYF	TGTGCCAGCAGTTATGCAGGGGACGGCACAGATACGCAGTATTTT
-	TRBJ2-3	TRBV7-9	few	CASSLRTAQDTDTQYF	TGTGCCAGCAGCTTACGGACAGCCCAAGACACAGATACGCAGTATTTT
TRBD1	TRBJ2-1	TRBV7-6	few	CASSLSGQAIYNEQFF	TGTGCCAGCAGCTTATCGGGACAGGCCATCTACAATGAGCAGTTCTTC
TRBD2	TRBJ2-5	TRBV12-3/TRBV12-4	many	CASSEAGGQETQYF	TGTGCCAGCAGTGAAGCGGGGGGCCAAGAGACCCAGTACTTC
-	TRBJ2-1	TRBV14	few	CASSHPPYYNEQFF	TGTGCCAGCAGCCACCCACCCTACTACAATGAGCAGTTCTTC
TRBD1	TRBJ2-7	TRBV12-5	few	CASVLGQGAYEQYF	TGTGCTAGTGTTCTGGGGCAGGGGGCCTACGAGCAGTACTTC
-	TRBJ1-5	TRBV2	many	CASSGGYGENQPQHF	TGTGCCAGCAGTGGTGGGTACGGGGAAAATCAGCCCCAGCATTTT
-	TRBJ2-3	TRBV1	few	CTSSHQYF	TGCACCAGCAGCCATCAGTATTTT
TRBD2	TRBJ2-2	TRBV14	few	CASSQYAGGRTGELFF	TGTGCCAGCAGCCAATACGCGGGGGGGCGAACCGGGGAGCTGTTTTTT
-	TRBJ1-4	TRBV11-2	-	CASSLQPRERDEKLFF	TGTGCCAGCAGCCTCCAACCCAGGGAGAGAGATGAAAAACTGTTTTTT
-	TRBJ1-1	TRBV4-1	many	CASSLASRNTEAFF	TGCGCCAGCAGCCTCGCCAGCCGGAACACTGAAGCTTTCTTT
TRBD2	TRBJ2-1	TRBV20-1	-	CSARPTSASGGLSYNEQFF	TGCAGTGCTAGACCTACATCGGCTAGCGGGGGCTTATCCTACAATGAGCAGTTCTTC
-	TRBJ1-2	TRBV12-3/TRBV12-4	few	CASSSPGQGYGYTF	TGTGCCAGCAGTTCTCCCGGGCAGGGGTATGGCTACACCTTC
-	TRBJ1-2	TRBV12-3/TRBV12-4	-	CASRSATYGYTF	TGTGCCAGCAGGTCAGCGACCTATGGCTACACCTTC
-	TRBJ2-1	TRBV29-1	many	CSVGGPNYNEQFF	TGCAGCGTTGGGGGGCCCAATTACAATGAGCAGTTCTTC
-	TRBJ1-2	TRBV6-1	few	CASSEVGQNYGYTF	TGTGCCAGCAGTGAAGTGGGCCAAAATTATGGCTACACCTTC
-	TRBJ2-2	TRBV2	-	CASRGRELFF	TGTGCCAGCAGAGGCCGGGAGCTGTTTTTT
TRBD1	TRBJ2-4	TRBV7-9	few	CASSSPGQGMDIQYF	TGTGCCAGCAGCAGCCCGGGACAGGGAATGGACATTCAGTACTTC
TRBD1	TRBJ2-1	TRBV19	-	CASSIPDRGLNEQFF	TGTGCCAGTAGTATCCCGGACAGGGGGCTGAATGAGCAGTTCTTC
-	TRBJ2-1	TRBV24-1	few	CATSPRGERNEQFF	TGTGCCACCAGTCCCCGGGGTGAAAGGAATGAGCAGTTCTTC
-	TRBJ2-7	TRBV4-1	few	CASSQKFVRASSYEQYF	TGCGCCAGCAGCCAAAAATTTGTCCGGGCTAGCTCCTACGAGCAGTACTTC
-	TRBJ2-1	TRBV12-3/TRBV12-4	many	CASTHERFNEQFF	TGTGCCAGCACCCACGAGCGGTTCAATGAGCAGTTCTTC
-	TRBJ2-1	TRBV9	many	CASSGPRQFF	TGTGCCAGCAGCGGACCGAGACAGTTCTTC
-	TRBJ2-1	TRBV12-3/TRBV12-4	-	CASSFGLREQFF	TGTGCCAGCAGTTTCGGGCTGAGGGAGCAGTTCTTC
-	TRBJ2-2	TRBV11-2	few	CASSSLGWGSTGELFF	TGTGCCAGCAGCTCCCTCGGTTGGGGTAGCACCGGGGAGCTGTTTTTT
-	TRBJ1-5	TRBV20-1	few	CSARDTVSNQPQHF	TGCAGTGCTAGAGATACGGTTAGCAATCAGCCCCAGCATTTT
-	TRBJ1-3	TRBV12-3/TRBV12-4	-	CASSLARGNSGNTIYF	TGTGCCAGCAGTTTAGCCCGGGGGAACTCTGGAAACACCATATATTTT
TRBD1	TRBJ2-4	TRBV5-1	few	CASSLETGELLAKNIQYF	TGCGCCAGCAGCTTGGAAACAGGGGAACTTCTAGCCAAAAACATTCAGTACTTC
-	TRBJ2-1	TRBV6-2/TRBV6-3	few	CASKDSYYNEQFF	TGTGCCAGCAAGGACAGTTATTACAATGAGCAGTTCTTC
TRBD1	TRBJ2-3	TRBV15	many	CATQGVTDTQYF	TGTGCCACTCAGGGGGTCACAGATACGCAGTATTTT
TRBD2	TRBJ2-1	TRBV9	few	CASSPIAGLYNEQFF	TGTGCCAGCAGCCCAATAGCGGGGCTGTACAATGAGCAGTTCTTC
-	TRBJ1-6	TRBV12-3/TRBV12-4	many	CASSVSAGPNSPLHF	TGTGCCAGCAGTGTTTCGGCAGGGCCTAATTCACCCCTCCACTTT
TRBD1	TRBJ1-2	TRBV12-3/TRBV12-4	-	CASSLLRTGVNYGYTF	TGTGCCAGCAGTTTATTGCGGACAGGGGTAAACTATGGCTACACCTTC
-	TRBJ1-5	TRBV4-1	few	CASSQAQGTQPQHF	TGCGCCAGCAGCCAAGCGCAGGGCACCCAGCCCCAGCATTTT
TRBD2	TRBJ2-3	TRBV10-3	many	CAISEFGLAGGRTDTQYF	TGTGCCATCAGTGAGTTTGGACTAGCGGGGGGGCGAACAGATACGCAGTATTTT
TRBD1	TRBJ2-1	TRBV18	few	CASSPRDRVLHEQFF	TGTGCCAGCTCACCACGGGACAGGGTGTTGCATGAGCAGTTCTTC
-	TRBJ1-4	TRBV9	-	CASSVGTDLHEKLFF	TGTGCCAGCAGCGTAGGGACCGATCTCCATGAAAAACTGTTTTTT
-	TRBJ2-5	TRBV25-1	few	CASSEFRGAEETQYF	TGTGCCAGCAGTGAATTCCGGGGGGCGGAAGAGACCCAGTACTTC
-	TRBJ2-1	TRBV12-3/TRBV12-4	many	CASSLPGTGNEQFF	TGTGCCAGCAGTTTACCCGGGACGGGGAATGAGCAGTTCTTC
-	TRBJ2-3	TRBV3-1	few	CASSQGVRPLSGQITDTQYF	TGTGCCAGCAGCCAAGGGGTACGTCCCCTCTCCGGACAGATCACAGATACGCAGTATTTT
-	TRBJ2-3	TRBV20-1	many	CSARDAYGGTDTQYF	TGCAGTGCTAGAGATGCGTACGGAGGCACAGATACGCAGTATTTT
-	TRBJ2-7	TRBV5-1	-	CASSFRDTSYEQYF	TGCGCCAGCAGCTTCCGGGACACTTCCTACGAGCAGTACTTC
-	TRBJ2-1	TRBV13	-	CASSYRDSRLEQFF	TGTGCCAGCAGCTACCGGGACTCCCGGCTTGAGCAGTTCTTC